The rows below give T cell receptor beta chains drawn from one sample of a study of CD8+ T cells in alopecia areata. Measured with immunoSEQ multiplex PCR; TCRdb has only the in-frame clones, and not every one. The sample has 140,000 to 150,000 clones, around half seen once. The specimen was CD8+ T cells sorted from blood, collected at week 4, from a patient treated with tofacitinib. The origin of the receptors is a human donor with alopecia areata. Both conserved end residues are part of each CDR3. Fields, in order: CDR3 protein, V gene, D gene. D genes are given only for firm matches.

CASSDRDGQPQHF TRBV4-1 TRBD1
CSVQDYEQYF TRBV29-1 NA
CASSEGQGYTEAFF TRBV5-8 TRBD1
CSVSGGGFSYEQYF TRBV29-1 NA
CASSLPHDTGELFF TRBV28 NA
CASSFGTSGDPITDTQYF TRBV5-6 TRBD2
CASSRILGGELDEQYF TRBV4-3 NA
CASSLEGPLGAGELFF TRBV7-9 NA
CASSLMGLGTVPIDYNEQFF TRBV7-3 TRBD1
CASSPAGGFRGGANVLTF TRBV7-2 NA
CASSLGHYNEQFF TRBV5-1 NA
CASSPDPGELFF TRBV19 NA
CASSEGGKLFF TRBV5-1 NA